The 11 T cell receptor beta chains in this list originate from one sample, sequenced in a study of shared clonotypes between healthy human individuals. Generated by immunoSEQ multiplex PCR, the TCRdb table keeps only in-frame clones and is missing some. The table records 500,000 to 650,000 clones, around 80% of them present only once. Source material: PBMCs. These receptors came from a woman in her thirties or forties in good health. Some clones in this sample may be carry-over from other donors' samples.

The sample holds one count of this clone. The chain uses TRBV7-9 and TRBJ1-2; no reliable D call. Per germline, CDR1 SEHNR and CDR2 FQNEAQ (reference sequence). This CDR3 contains 16 residues. V lost 2 bases and J lost 7, with 20 bases in between. The chain's CDR3 is CASSLIPPAGGVGYTF. CDR3 nucleotides: TGTGCCAGCAGCTTAATTCCCCCGGCAGGCGGAGTTGGCTACACCTTC.

The genes are TRBV7-9 and TRBJ2-1, with TRBD2 as a possible D gene (5 bases). The V gene lost 4 bases and the J gene lost 6 bases, with 22 bases spanning the gap. Per the germline V gene, CDR1 is SEHNR and CDR2 is FQNEAQ (reference sequence). This CDR3 region has 17 residues. The chain's CDR3 is CASSSHPLVSSSNEQFF. In nucleotides, the CDR3 is TGTGCCAGCAGCTCGCACCCACTAGTTTCGTCAAGCAATGAGCAGTTCTTC.

J is TRBJ2-5 and V is TRBV10-2, with a possible D match to TRBD1 (6 bases). This CDR3 contains 15 residues. In germline, CDR1 is WSHSY, CDR2 SAAADI. Trimming stripped 2 bases from V and 1 base from J, with 11 bases between. The DNA of the CDR3 is TGCGCCAGCAGTGAGACGGGGACATTCCAAGAGACCCAGTACTTC. This codes for CASSETGTFQETQYF.

The rearrangement links TRBV18 to TRBJ1-2; 7 bases align to TRBD1. The V and J ends lost 3 bases and 0 bases, in that order; junction bases with no gene match: 7. The CDR3 runs 16 residues. Germline V gene data show CDR1 as KGHSH and CDR2 as LQKENI. The CDR3 nucleotides are TGTGCCAGCTCACCCCAGGGGGGCTCCCCTAACTATGGCTACACCTTC. The encoded protein is CASSPQGGSPNYGYTF.

The CDR3 sequence is CASSSPGGAGRGGEQYF. The CDR3 DNA sequence: TGTGCCAGCAGTTCCCCCGGGGGGGCGGGGCGCGGTGGCGAGCAGTACTTC. The genes are TRBV28 and TRBJ2-7; TRBD2 matches 8 bases. Per the germline V gene, CDR1 is MDHEN and CDR2 is SYDVKM. Trimming at V came to 4 bases and at J to 6 bases, leaving 17 bases not matched to a gene. CDR3 length equals 17 residues.

V usage is TRBV7-3 and J usage is TRBJ2-2; D not certain. Germline V lookup: CDR1 SGHTA, CDR2 FQGTGA. The CDR3 is 16 residues long. The ends were cut back, 3 bases at V and 3 bases at J, with 14 bases in the middle. The CDR3 DNA reads as TGTGCCAGCAGCTTTGGGCGGACCGGAGACACCGGGGAGCTGTTTTTT. Translated, it gives CASSFGRTGDTGELFF.

This clone has a count of ten or more. The chain joins TRBV27 to TRBJ2-1, with D tentatively TRBD2 (5 bases). V was shortened by 3 bases and J by 15 bases, with 15 bases between the two germline ends. The length of the CDR3 is 12 residues. Germline CDR1 MNHEY, CDR2 SMNVEV (reference sequence). CDR3 sequence: CASSFLTSGLFF. CDR3 in DNA: TGTGCCAGCAGTTTTCTAACTAGTGGGTTGTTCTTC.

The V call is TRBV6-5, the J call TRBJ2-1; a weak D match, TRBD1 (5 bases). There are 15 residues in the CDR3. Trimming removed 7 bases from V and 10 bases from J, with 23 bases in between. Looked up from germline, CDR1 is MNHEY and CDR2 is SVGAGI. CDR3 in amino acids: CASIPTWNRHGEQFF. The DNA for the CDR3 is TGTGCCAGCATCCCAACCTGGAACAGGCATGGGGAGCAGTTCTTC.

The V gene is TRBV5-4, the J gene TRBJ2-1, with 8 bases aligning to TRBD2. Trimming removed 3 bases from V and 9 bases from J; junction bases left unmatched: 17. Germline CDR1 reads SGHNT; CDR2 reads YYREEE (reference sequence). CDR3 size: 17 residues. The CDR3 nucleotides are TGTGCCAGCAGCTCTCCCAGGGGAGAGAGCGGGAGTAGTGAGCAGTTCTTC. Residues: CASSSPRGESGSSEQFF. Full variable domain (missing parts from reference TRBV5-4 and TRBJ2-1): ETGVTQSPTHLIKTRGQQVTLRCSSQSGHNTVSWYQQALGQGPQFIFQYYREEENGRGNFPPRFSGLQFPNYSSELNVNALELDDSALYLCASSSPRGESGSSEQFFGPGTRLTVL.

The chain links TRBV7-8 to TRBJ2-3, with 10 positions matching TRBD2. The CDR3 is 15 amino acids. Trimming at V came to 6 bases and at J to 4 bases, leaving 7 bases not matched to a gene. Germline CDR1 reads SGHVS; CDR2 reads FQNEAQ. CDR3 DNA sequence: TGTGCCAGCAGTTCCTTAGCGGGAGGCCCAGATACGCAGTATTTT. It yields the protein CASSSLAGGPDTQYF. The variable domain in full, completed from reference TRBV7-8 and TRBJ2-3, reads GAGVSQSPRYKVAKRGQDVALRCDPISGHVSLFWYQQALGQGPEFLTYFQNEAQLDKSGLPSDRFFAERPEGSVSTLKIQRTQQEDSAVYLCASSSLAGGPDTQYFGPGTRLTVL.

V and J are TRBV4-3 and TRBJ2-3; tentatively, D is TRBD1 or TRBD2 (5 bases each). The CDR3 has 15 residues. Germline CDR1 is LGHNA and CDR2 is YSLEER. V shed 2 bases and J shed 4 bases, with 13 bases lying between them. The CDR3, as DNA: TGCGCCAGCAGCCAACAACGGGGCAGGTCAGATACGCAGTATTTT. Its protein product is CASSQQRGRSDTQYF.